This is a list of T cell receptor beta chains from one sample in a study of shared clonotypes between healthy human individuals. TCRdb keeps only in-frame clones here, not all; method: immunoSEQ multiplex PCR. The repertoire holds some 1 million clones, with about 74% as singletons. Sequenced sample: memory CD4+ T cells sorted from blood. Every receptor here comes from a man aged 18 to 30 in good health. The CDR3 runs from the conserved cysteine through the conserved F or W. Each record gives: V gene, J gene, D gene, clone size, CDR3 DNA, CDR3 protein. The D gene is left open where the match is weak. The size entry is marked missing in some rows and otherwise reads once, few, many or a size class.

TRBV20-1	TRBJ2-1	-	-	TGCAGTGCTAGAGATTTGCATGAGCAGTTCTTC	CSARDLHEQFF
TRBV15	TRBJ1-5	TRBD1	once	TGTGCCACCAGCACCGCATTCGGACAGGGCGATCAGCCCCAGCATTTT	CATSTAFGQGDQPQHF
TRBV5-6	TRBJ2-7	-	-	TGTGCCAGCACCCCTCGGGTCCTCCCCTACGAGCAGTACTTC	CASTPRVLPYEQYF
TRBV18	TRBJ2-6	-	-	TGTGCCAGCTCACCGGACACTGTCCTGACTTTC	CASSPDTVLTF
TRBV29-1	TRBJ1-2	TRBD1	-	TGCAGCGTTGAAATGGGGGCGGGACAGGCATACTATGGCTACACCTTC	CSVEMGAGQAYYGYTF
TRBV5-8	TRBJ1-2	-	-	TGTGCCAGTGTCCCGGGCTATGGCTACACCTTC	CASVPGYGYTF
TRBV7-2	TRBJ1-4	-	-	TGTGCCAGCAGCTTCGGACCGAGTAATGAAAAACTGTTTTTT	CASSFGPSNEKLFF
TRBV10-3	TRBJ2-7	-	-	TGTGCCATCAGTGATCCAAACGGGGTGCAGGGTAGCTACGAGCAGTACTTC	CAISDPNGVQGSYEQYF
TRBV4-1	TRBJ1-5	-	-	TGCGCCAGCAGCCAGGGGGTAGCAGGGAGGAATCAGCCCCAGCATTTT	CASSQGVAGRNQPQHF
TRBV10-3	TRBJ2-3	-	-	TGTGCCATCAGTGAGAGGTCAGTGACTAGCACAGATACGCAGTATTTT	CAISERSVTSTDTQYF
TRBV9	TRBJ2-5	TRBD1	-	TGTGCCAGCAGCGTAGAGGCAGGGGGCGCAAAGACCCAGTACTTC	CASSVEAGGAKTQYF
TRBV11-2	TRBJ2-7	TRBD2	-	TGTGCCAGCAGCCGACCCGGGACTAGCAACCACGAGCAGTACTTC	CASSRPGTSNHEQYF
TRBV7-2	TRBJ1-2	-	-	TGTGCCAGCAGCTTAGATGGCAACTATGGCTACACCTTC	CASSLDGNYGYTF
TRBV2	TRBJ1-5	-	-	TGTGCCAGCAGTGAACGAACAGGTGGGGGGCCCCAGCATTTT	CASSERTGGGPQHF
TRBV11-2	TRBJ2-2	TRBD2	few	TGTGCCAGCAGCTTACTTCCCCAGGGAGGGACCGGGGAGCTGTTTTTT	CASSLLPQGGTGELFF
TRBV12-5	TRBJ1-2	TRBD1	-	TGTGCTAGTGCCATGACAGGGGCTAACTATGGCTACACCTTC	CASAMTGANYGYTF
TRBV5-1	TRBJ2-7	-	-	TGCGCCAGCAGCTTGGCCCTGTCGACCTACGAGCAGTACTTC	CASSLALSTYEQYF
TRBV11-2	TRBJ2-5	-	-	TGTGCCAGCAGGCGAGCCGGGACCACGGGTCAAGGGACCCAGTACTTC	CASRRAGTTGQGTQYF
TRBV6-1	TRBJ2-2	-	few	TGTGCCAGCAGTGATTCCTTTCGGGGCCTGGGGATCGGGGAGCTGTTTTTT	CASSDSFRGLGIGELFF
TRBV2	TRBJ1-4	-	few	TGTGCCAGTGAACAGGGTATGGGTGAAAAACTGTTTTTT	CASEQGMGEKLFF
TRBV25-1	TRBJ2-7	TRBD1	-	TGTGCCAGCAGTTCTGAACCGGGACAGGGGGCGAGCGAGCAGTACTTC	CASSSEPGQGASEQYF
TRBV7-2	TRBJ2-3	-	-	TGTGCCAGCAGCTTACTCGGGGTTAGCACAGATACGCAGTATTTT	CASSLLGVSTDTQYF
TRBV28	TRBJ1-2	-	-	TGTGCCAGCAGTTTATTAGGGGATAACTATGGCTACACCTTC	CASSLLGDNYGYTF
TRBV19	TRBJ2-7	TRBD1	-	TGTGCCAGTAGCTATTCACAGGGGATCGAGCAGTACTTC	CASSYSQGIEQYF
TRBV30	TRBJ1-4	-	-	TGTGCCTGGAGTGAGATAGAGGGAGAAAAACTGTTTTTT	CAWSEIEGEKLFF
TRBV10-3	TRBJ1-1	TRBD1	-	TGTGCCACCGTGGTGACAGGGGCCAACACTGAAGCTTTCTTT	CATVVTGANTEAFF
TRBV9	TRBJ1-1	-	few	TGTGCCAGCAGCGTAGGCGGCAGGGTGGGCCGGTCTGAAGCTTTCTTT	CASSVGGRVGRSEAFF
TRBV4-3	TRBJ1-6	TRBD1	-	TGCGCCAGCAGCCAAGAGGCACAGGGGGCGCGATGGCATAATTCACCCCTCCACTTT	CASSQEAQGARWHNSPLHF
TRBV30	TRBJ1-5	-	few	TGTGCCTGGAGCCATGGGAGCAATCAGCCCCAGCATTTT	CAWSHGSNQPQHF
TRBV7-9	TRBJ1-2	-	-	TGTGCCAGCAGCTTAGATAAAACAGTCTATGGCTACACCTTC	CASSLDKTVYGYTF
TRBV4-3	TRBJ1-6	-	-	TGCGCCAGCAGCCAAGACTTAATCTCAGGGAGCTCCTATAATTCACCCCTCCACTTT	CASSQDLISGSSYNSPLHF
TRBV5-4	TRBJ2-1	TRBD1	few	TGTGCCAGCAGCTTGGGGGACAGGGGGAGCTCCTACAATGAGCAGTTCTTC	CASSLGDRGSSYNEQFF
TRBV19	TRBJ1-5	TRBD1	few	TGTGCCAGTGGACAGGCGGGTAGCAATCAGCCCCAGCATTTT	CASGQAGSNQPQHF